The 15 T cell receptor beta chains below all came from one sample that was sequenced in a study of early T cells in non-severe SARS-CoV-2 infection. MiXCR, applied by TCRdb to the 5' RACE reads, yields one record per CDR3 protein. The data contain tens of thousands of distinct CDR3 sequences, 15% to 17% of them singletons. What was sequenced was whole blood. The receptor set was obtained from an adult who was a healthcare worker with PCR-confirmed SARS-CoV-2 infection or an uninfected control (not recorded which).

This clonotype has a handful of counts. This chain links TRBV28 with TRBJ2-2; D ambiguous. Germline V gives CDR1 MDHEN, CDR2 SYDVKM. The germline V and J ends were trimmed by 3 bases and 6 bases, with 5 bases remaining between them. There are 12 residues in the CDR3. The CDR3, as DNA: TGTGCCAGCAGTTTCACAGCCGGGGAGCTGTTTTTT. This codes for CASSFTAGELFF.

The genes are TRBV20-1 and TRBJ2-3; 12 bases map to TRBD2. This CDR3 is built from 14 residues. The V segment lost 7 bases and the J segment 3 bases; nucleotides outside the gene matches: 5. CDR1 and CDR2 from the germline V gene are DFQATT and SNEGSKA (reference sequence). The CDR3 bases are TGCAGTGGCGGTCTAGCGGGGGGGACAGATACGCAGTATTTT. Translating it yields CSGGLAGGTDTQYF.

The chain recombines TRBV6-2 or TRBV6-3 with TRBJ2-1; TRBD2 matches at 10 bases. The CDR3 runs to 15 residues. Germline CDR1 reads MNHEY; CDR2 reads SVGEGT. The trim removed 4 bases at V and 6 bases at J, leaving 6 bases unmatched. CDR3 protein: CASSFGTSASNEQFF. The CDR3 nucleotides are TGTGCCAGCAGTTTTGGGACTAGCGCGTCCAATGAGCAGTTCTTC.

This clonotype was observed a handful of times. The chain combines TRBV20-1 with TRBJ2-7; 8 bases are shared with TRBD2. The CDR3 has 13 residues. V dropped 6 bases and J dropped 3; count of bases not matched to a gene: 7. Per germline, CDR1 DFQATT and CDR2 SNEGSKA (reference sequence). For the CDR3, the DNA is TGCAGTGCCACCTCGGGGGGGATCTACGAGCAGTACTTC. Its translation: CSATSGGIYEQYF.

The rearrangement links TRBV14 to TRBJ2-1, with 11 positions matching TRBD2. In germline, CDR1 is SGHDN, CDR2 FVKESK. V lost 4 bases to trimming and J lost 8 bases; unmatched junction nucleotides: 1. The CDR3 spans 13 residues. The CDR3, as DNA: TGTGCCAGCAGCCTACTAGCGGGGGATGAGCAGTTCTTC. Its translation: CASSLLAGDEQFF.

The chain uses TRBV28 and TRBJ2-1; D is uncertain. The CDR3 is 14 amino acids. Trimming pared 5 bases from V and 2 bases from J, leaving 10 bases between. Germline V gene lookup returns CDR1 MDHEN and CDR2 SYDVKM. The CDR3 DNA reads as TGTGCCAGCAGTCCACCCGGGCCCTACAATGAGCAGTTCTTC. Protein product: CASSPPGPYNEQFF.

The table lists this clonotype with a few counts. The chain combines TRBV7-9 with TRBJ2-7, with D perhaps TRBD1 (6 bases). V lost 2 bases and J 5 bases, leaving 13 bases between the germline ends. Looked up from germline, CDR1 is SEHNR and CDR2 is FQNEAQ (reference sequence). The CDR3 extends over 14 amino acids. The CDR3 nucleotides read TGTGCCAGCAGCTTAACCAGGGGAATCCACGAGCAGTACTTC. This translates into CASSLTRGIHEQYF. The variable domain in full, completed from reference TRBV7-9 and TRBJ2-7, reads DTGVSQNPRHKITKRGQNVTFRCDPISEHNRLYWYRQTLGQGPEFLTYFQNEAQLEKSRLLSDRFSAERPKGSFSTLEIQRTEQGDSAMYLCASSLTRGIHEQYFGPGTRLTVT.

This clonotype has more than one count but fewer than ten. CDR3 sequence reads: CASSSSQGAAKNIQYF. The CDR3 coding sequence is TGTGCCAGCAGCTCCTCCCAGGGGGCGGCCAAAAACATTCAGTACTTC. The chain recombines TRBV5-8 with TRBJ2-4; 8 bases map to TRBD1. The germline gives CDR1 SGHTS, CDR2 YDEGEE. V shed 3 bases and J 1 base; nucleotides not matched to a gene: 6. The CDR3 extends over 16 amino acids.

The chain's CDR3 is CASSPNRGEAQHF. The CDR3 DNA reads TGTGCCAGCTCTCCGAACAGGGGGGAAGCCCAGCATTTT. J is TRBJ1-5 and V is TRBV18; TRBD1 aligns across 8 bases. With 6 bases clipped from V and 11 bases from J, the junction kept 9 bases outside the gene matches. CDR1 is KGHSH, CDR2 LQKENI, per germline. The CDR3 has 13 residues.

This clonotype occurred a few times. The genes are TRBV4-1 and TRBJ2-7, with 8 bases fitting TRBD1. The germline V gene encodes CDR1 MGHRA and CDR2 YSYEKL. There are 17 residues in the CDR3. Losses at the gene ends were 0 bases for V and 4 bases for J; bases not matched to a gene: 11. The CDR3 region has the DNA TGCGCCAGCAGCCAAGATTTCTCCGCAGGGGGCGAGTACGAGCAGTACTTC. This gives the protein CASSQDFSAGGEYEQYF.

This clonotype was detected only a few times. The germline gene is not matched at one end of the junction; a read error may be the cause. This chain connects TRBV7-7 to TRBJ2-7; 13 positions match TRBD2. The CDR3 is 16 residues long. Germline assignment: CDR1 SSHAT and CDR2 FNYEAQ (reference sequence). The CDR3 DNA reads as TGTGCTAGCAGCCCCCAACTAGCGGGAGGGAACTACGAGCAGTACTTC. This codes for CASSPQLAGGNYEQYF.

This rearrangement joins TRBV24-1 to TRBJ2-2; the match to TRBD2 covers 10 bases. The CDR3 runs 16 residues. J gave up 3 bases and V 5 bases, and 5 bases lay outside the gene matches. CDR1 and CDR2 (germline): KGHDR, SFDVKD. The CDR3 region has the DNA TGTGCCACCAGTGTCCTAGCGGGAGCTGACACCGGGGAGCTGTTTTTT. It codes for CATSVLAGADTGELFF.

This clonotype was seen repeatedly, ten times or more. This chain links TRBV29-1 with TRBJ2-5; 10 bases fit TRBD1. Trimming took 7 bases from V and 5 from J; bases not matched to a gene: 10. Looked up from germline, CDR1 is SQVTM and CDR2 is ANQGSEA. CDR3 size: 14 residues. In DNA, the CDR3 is TGCAGCGGCACCCAGACAGGGGGCGGGGAGACCCAGTACTTC. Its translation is CSGTQTGGGETQYF. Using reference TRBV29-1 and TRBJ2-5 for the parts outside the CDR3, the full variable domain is SAVISQKPSRDICQRGTSLTIQCQVDSQVTMMFWYRQQPGQSLTLIATANQGSEATYESGFVIDKFPISRPNLTFSTLTVSNMSPEDSSIYLCSGTQTGGGETQYFGPGTRLLVL.

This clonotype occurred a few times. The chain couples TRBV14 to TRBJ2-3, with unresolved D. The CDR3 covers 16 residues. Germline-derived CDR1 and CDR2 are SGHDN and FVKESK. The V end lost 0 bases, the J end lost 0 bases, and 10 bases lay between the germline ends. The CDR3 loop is CASSQDLTASTDTQYF. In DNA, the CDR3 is TGTGCCAGCAGCCAAGATCTAACAGCTAGCACAGATACGCAGTATTTT.

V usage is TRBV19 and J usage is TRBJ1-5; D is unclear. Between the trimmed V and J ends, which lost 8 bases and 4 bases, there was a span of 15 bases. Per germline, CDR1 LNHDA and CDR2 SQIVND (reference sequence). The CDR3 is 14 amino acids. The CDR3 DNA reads TGTGCCAGTGCCCGGCGGGCCCAGAATCAGCCCCAGCATTTT. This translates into CASARRAQNQPQHF.